The 20 T cell receptor beta chains below were found in one sample sequenced in a study of blood T cell repertoires in COVID-19. Profiled with immunoSEQ multiplex PCR; TCRdb holds only in-frame clones, not every one. Of around 280,000 clones in the sample, roughly 90% were seen once. Sequences were obtained from PBMCs or T cells enriched from blood (not recorded which). These receptors originate from a woman aged 18-29 years with acute COVID-19.

The chain carries TRBV9 and TRBJ2-5; 8 bases are shared with TRBD1. The CDR3 is 15 residues long. Trimming cost V 10 bases and J 2 bases; bases outside gene matches: 13. Germline lookup yields CDR1 SGDLS and CDR2 YYNGEE. This chain's CDR3 is CAQNPGQAIQETQYF. The CDR3 nucleotides read TGTGCCCAGAATCCGGGACAGGCAATTCAAGAGACCCAGTACTTC.

The chain combines TRBV10-3 with TRBJ1-1; 7 bases align to TRBD1. The CDR3 sequence is 16 residues long. From germline, CDR1 is ENHRY and CDR2 SYGVKD. Unmatched junction bases numbered 13, after V lost 8 bases and J lost 1 base. The CDR3 bases are TGTGCCATCGGGAACCGGGACAGTCAACCGAACACTGAAGCTTTCTTT. Its protein product is CAIGNRDSQPNTEAFF.

This clone has a single count. The J gene is TRBJ2-2, the V gene TRBV5-4; tentatively, D is TRBD2 (5 bases). Germline CDR1 SGHNT, CDR2 YYREEE (reference sequence). The CDR3 consists of 13 residues. The germline V and J ends were trimmed by 0 bases and 7 bases, with 7 bases remaining between them. The CDR3 DNA is TGTGCCAGCAGCTTGGAAGGGAGCGGGGAGCTGTTTTTT. Its translation is CASSLEGSGELFF.

Regarding this clone: This CDR3 is also generated by other DNA sequences in the sample. The J gene is TRBJ1-4, the V gene TRBV29-1; a possible D gene is TRBD1 (5 bases). Germline V gene sequence: CDR1 SQVTM, CDR2 ANQGSEA. This CDR3 contains 12 residues. Trimming removed 6 bases at V and 5 bases at J, with 10 bases between. CDR3: CSVVGGNEKLFF. CDR3 DNA sequence: TGCAGCGTCGTCGGGGGAAATGAAAAACTGTTTTTT. The full variable domain, rest sourced from reference TRBV29-1 and TRBJ1-4, is SAVISQKPSRDICQRGTSLTIQCQVDSQVTMMFWYRQQPGQSLTLIATANQGSEATYESGFVIDKFPISRPNLTFSTLTVSNMSPEDSSIYLCSVVGGNEKLFFGSGTQLSVL.

The chain uses TRBV28 and TRBJ2-1, with TRBD2 as a possible D gene (5 bases). Germline V lookup: CDR1 MDHEN, CDR2 SYDVKM. V lost 10 bases to trimming and J lost 6 bases, with 19 bases between them. The CDR3 has 14 residues. The CDR3 bases are TGTGCCATCCAAACTAGTCCCTCTAGCAATGAGCAGTTCTTC. Its translation is CAIQTSPSSNEQFF.

CDR3 in amino acids: CASGLGSHSGVDNEQFF. DNA for the CDR3: TGTGCTAGTGGTTTGGGCTCTCATAGCGGGGTCGACAATGAGCAGTTCTTC. The chain links TRBV12-5 to TRBJ2-1; 8 bases are shared with TRBD2. This CDR3 contains 17 residues. V shed 1 base, J shed 5 bases, and the junction held 10 bases outside the gene matches. The germline CDR1 and CDR2 sequences are LGHNT and FRNRAP.

V and J are TRBV7-9 and TRBJ2-1, with 10 bases aligning to TRBD2. With 6 bases clipped from V and 6 bases from J, the junction kept 11 bases outside the gene matches. The CDR3 has 16 amino acids. Germline lookup yields CDR1 SEHNR and CDR2 FQNEAQ (reference sequence). This CDR3 is CASRRPGLASINEQFF. CDR3 nucleotide sequence: TGTGCCAGCAGACGGCCGGGACTAGCGTCCATCAATGAGCAGTTCTTC.

This chain connects TRBV18 to TRBJ1-1; 9 nucleotides line up with TRBD1. Germline-derived CDR1 and CDR2 are KGHSH and LQKENI. J gave up 4 bases and V 1 base, and 13 bases lay outside the gene matches. CDR3 length: 18 amino acids. The CDR3 is CASSPRQSSDRGSTEAFF. The CDR3 bases are TGTGCCAGCTCACCACGCCAAAGCTCGGACAGGGGAAGCACTGAAGCTTTCTTT.

The V gene is TRBV27, the J gene TRBJ2-3; D gene uncertain. V dropped 0 bases and J dropped 6 bases, with 16 bases sitting between them. The CDR3 covers 16 residues. Germline CDR1 reads MNHEY; CDR2 reads SMNVEV (reference sequence). The CDR3 DNA reads as TGTGCCAGCAGTTTATCAGCGAGAACCTGGGTTGATACGCAGTATTTT. This gives the protein CASSLSARTWVDTQYF.

The V call is TRBV5-1, the J call TRBJ2-1, with 10 bases that match TRBD2. CDR1 is SGHRS and CDR2 is YFSETQ in the germline V gene. V shed 0 bases, J shed 4 bases, and the junction held 7 bases outside the gene matches. The CDR3 sequence is 17 residues long. The CDR3 loop reads CASSLAQAAGGYNEQFF. The CDR3 nucleotides are TGCGCCAGCAGCTTGGCCCAAGCAGCGGGAGGGTACAATGAGCAGTTCTTC.

V and J are TRBV5-1 and TRBJ1-2; 7 bases are shared with TRBD1. Germline V lookup: CDR1 SGHRS, CDR2 YFSETQ. The ends lost 0 bases at V and 4 bases at J; junction bases unmatched: 6. This CDR3 has 15 residues. As DNA, the CDR3 is TGCGCCAGCAGCTTGGCCCAGGGACAGCGCTATGGCTACACCTTC. Amino acids: CASSLAQGQRYGYTF.

The chain links TRBV19 to TRBJ2-1, with TRBD2 identical over 14 bases. After removal of 3 bases from V and 6 bases from J, the junction contained 7 bases not matched to a gene. CDR1 is LNHDA, CDR2 SQIVND, per germline (reference sequence). The CDR3 extends over 17 amino acids. This CDR3 is CASSISRTSGRFNEQFF. CDR3 coding DNA: TGTGCCAGTAGTATCAGCCGGACTAGCGGGAGGTTCAATGAGCAGTTCTTC.

The CDR3 DNA reads TGTGCCAGTAGTAGCCAACCTCTAGCGGGAGGGCCAAGAGATACGCAGTATTTT. It codes for CASSSQPLAGGPRDTQYF. The chain links TRBV19 to TRBJ2-3; TRBD2 matches at 12 bases. CDR1 is LNHDA and CDR2 is SQIVND in the germline V gene (reference sequence). The CDR3 is 18 amino acids. V lost 4 bases, J lost 5 bases, and 13 bases stayed unmatched. Together with reference TRBV19 and TRBJ2-3, the CDR3 gives the full variable domain: DGGITQSPKYLFRKEGQNVTLSCEQNLNHDAMYWYRQDPGQGLRLIYYSQIVNDFQKGDIAEGYSVSREKKESFPLTVTSAQKNPTAFYLCASSSQPLAGGPRDTQYFGPGTRLTVL.

This chain uses TRBV15 with TRBJ1-3; weak D call: TRBD1 (5 bases). The CDR3 spans 17 residues. Germline CDR1 reads LNHNV; CDR2 reads YYDKDF (reference sequence). V lost 1 base and J lost 2, with 15 bases in between. As DNA, the CDR3 is TGTGCCACCAGCAGAGCCGGGGGAACCCTGGCTGGAAACACCATATATTTT. It encodes CATSRAGGTLAGNTIYF.

This clone was counted once. The chain carries TRBV14 and TRBJ2-6; D not certain. The CDR3 runs to 18 residues. Trimming took 0 bases from V and 2 from J, leaving 14 bases between them. CDR1 and CDR2 from the germline V gene are SGHDN and FVKESK. DNA for the CDR3: TGTGCCAGCAGCCAAGATGCGTTTGTGCCCGCTGGGGCCAACGTCCTGACTTTC. Translating gives CASSQDAFVPAGANVLTF.

The chain joins TRBV11-3 to TRBJ2-2, with TRBD2 matching 12 bases. The V gene's germline CDR1 is SGHNT and CDR2 YENEEA. Trimming took 1 base from V and 6 from J; bases not matched to a gene: 3. There are 16 residues in the CDR3. The CDR3 DNA reads TGTGCCAGCAGCTTAGGACTAGCGGGAGTATCCGGGGAGCTGTTTTTT. Its translation: CASSLGLAGVSGELFF.

The gene calls are TRBV24-1 and TRBJ2-1; 9 nucleotides line up with TRBD1. V dropped 0 bases and J dropped 5; count of bases not matched to a gene: 4. The germline V gene encodes CDR1 KGHDR and CDR2 SFDVKD. This CDR3 has 16 amino acids. The CDR3 DNA reads as TGTGCCACCAGTGATTTGGGACAGGGGCTACACAATGAGCAGTTCTTC. This translates into CATSDLGQGLHNEQFF.

The genes are TRBV12-3 or TRBV12-4 and TRBJ1-3; unclear D gene. Trimming stripped 3 bases from V and 9 bases from J, with 9 bases between. There are 12 residues in the CDR3. The CDR3 spells CASSFARGTIYF. The CDR3 DNA follows: TGTGCCAGCAGTTTTGCTAGAGGCACCATATATTTT.

This clone was seen only once. The chain carries TRBV12-5 and TRBJ2-6; 10 bases align to TRBD1. The trim removed 5 bases at V and 0 bases at J, leaving 7 bases unmatched. Germline lookup yields CDR1 LGHNT and CDR2 FRNRAP. The CDR3 length is 18 residues. The CDR3 is CASGPLTGGHSGANVLTF. Here the CDR3 DNA reads TGTGCTAGTGGTCCACTGACAGGGGGCCACTCTGGGGCCAACGTCCTGACTTTC. Full variable domain (remainder filled in from reference TRBV12-5 and TRBJ2-6): DARVTQTPRHKVTEMGQEVTMRCQPILGHNTVFWYRQTMMQGLELLAYFRNRAPLDDSGMPKDRFSAEMPDATLATLKIQPSEPRDSAVYFCASGPLTGGHSGANVLTFGAGSRLTVL.

The chain couples TRBV11-2 to TRBJ1-2; 7 bases map to TRBD1. The CDR3 spans 15 residues. CDR1 is SGHAT, CDR2 FQNNGV, per germline. The trim removed 4 bases at V and 5 bases at J, leaving 10 bases unmatched. CDR3 amino acids: CASSSSSDREYGYTF. The CDR3 DNA reads TGTGCCAGCAGCTCGTCCTCCGACAGGGAATATGGCTACACCTTC.